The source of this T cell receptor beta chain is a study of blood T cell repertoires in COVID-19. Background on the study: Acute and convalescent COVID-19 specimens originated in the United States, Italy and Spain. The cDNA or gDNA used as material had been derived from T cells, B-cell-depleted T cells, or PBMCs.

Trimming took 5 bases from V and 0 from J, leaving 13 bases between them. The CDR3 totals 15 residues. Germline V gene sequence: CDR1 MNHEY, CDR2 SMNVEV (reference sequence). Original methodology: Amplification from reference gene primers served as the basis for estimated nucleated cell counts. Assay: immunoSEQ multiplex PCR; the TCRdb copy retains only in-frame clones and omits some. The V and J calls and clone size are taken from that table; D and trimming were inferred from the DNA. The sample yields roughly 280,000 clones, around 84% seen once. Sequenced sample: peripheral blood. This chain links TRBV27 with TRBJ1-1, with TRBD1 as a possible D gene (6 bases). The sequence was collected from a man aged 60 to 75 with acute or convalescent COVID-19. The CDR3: CASSPPGHLNTEAFF. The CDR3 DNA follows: TGTGCCAGCAGTCCTCCGGGACACCTGAACACTGAAGCTTTCTTT.